The 12 T cell receptor beta chains listed next were all sequenced from one sample in a study of OX40 agonist ivuxolimab in advanced cancers. Clones were read by immunoSEQ multiplex PCR, and TCRdb kept only the in-frame ones, dropping some. The sample lists under 140,000 clones; roughly 90% were seen once. Sample: CD4+ or CD8+ T cells sorted from blood, taken in a trial of the OX40 agonist ivuxolimab. All receptors derive from an adult with an advanced solid tumor such as melanoma, head and neck, liver or kidney cancer.

The chain recombines TRBV30 with TRBJ1-2; 7 positions agree with TRBD1. The CDR3 totals 13 residues. Per the germline V gene, CDR1 is GTSNPN and CDR2 is SVGIG (reference sequence). Trimming at V came to 4 bases and at J to 2 bases, leaving 4 bases not matched to a gene. The CDR3 reads CAWKGGINYGYTF. CDR3 sequence (DNA): TGTGCCTGGAAAGGGGGCATCAACTATGGCTACACCTTC.

CDR3 sequence reads: CASRTTIDGVHEQYF. CDR3 coding DNA: TGTGCCAGCAGGACGACGATAGACGGGGTCCACGAGCAGTACTTC. This chain joins TRBV5-4 and TRBJ2-7; perhaps TRBD2 as D (5 bases). The germline gives CDR1 SGHNT, CDR2 YYREEE (reference sequence). V lost 5 bases, J lost 5 bases, and 20 bases lay in between. This CDR3 comprises 15 residues.

Points on this clone: The junction shows a germline mismatch at one end, possibly a read error. The chain recombines TRBV29-1 with TRBJ2-5, with unresolved D. From germline, CDR1 is SQVTM and CDR2 ANQGSEA. The CDR3 spans 16 residues. The CDR3 nucleotides are TGCAGCGTGGAAGTACCTCTACTGGTATATCTTGGGACCCAGTACTTC. Residues: CSVEVPLLVYLGTQYF. Filled out from reference TRBV29-1 and TRBJ2-5, the complete variable domain reads SAVISQKPSRDICQRGTSLTIQCQVDSQVTMMFWYRQQPGQSLTLIATANQGSEATYESGFVIDKFPISRPNLTFSTLTVSNMSPEDSSIYLCSVEVPLLVYLGTQYFGPGTRLLVL.

The chain links TRBV6-6 to TRBJ1-1; D is ambiguous. Germline V lookup: CDR1 MNHNY, CDR2 SVGAGI (reference sequence). Trimming removed 0 bases from V and 1 base from J, with 0 bases in between. The CDR3 totals 12 residues. DNA for the CDR3: TGTGCCAGCAGTTACTCGAACACTGAAGCTTTCTTT. It yields the protein CASSYSNTEAFF.

The J gene is TRBJ1-3, the V gene TRBV6-6; unclear D gene. This CDR3 comprises 14 residues. The V and J ends lost 1 base and 8 bases respectively, with 12 bases between them. The V gene's germline CDR1 is MNHNY and CDR2 SVGAGI (reference sequence). Here the CDR3 reads CASSYYGTADTIYF. CDR3 DNA: TGTGCCAGCAGTTACTACGGCACGGCGGACACCATATATTTT.

The chain carries TRBV5-4 and TRBJ1-6; D possibly corresponds to TRBD1 (6 bases). This CDR3 spans 14 amino acids. V was shortened by 5 bases and J by 9 bases, with 15 bases between the two germline ends. Germline V gives CDR1 SGHNT, CDR2 YYREEE (reference sequence). CDR3 loop: CASSFNREGSPLHF. CDR3 coding DNA: TGTGCCAGCAGTTTCAACAGGGAGGGTTCACCCCTCCACTTT.

This chain joins TRBV11-2 and TRBJ2-7; D might be TRBD2 (5 bases). This CDR3 region has 14 residues. Germline loops: CDR1 SGHAT, CDR2 FQNNGV. Between the trimmed V and J ends, which lost 5 bases and 0 bases, there was a span of 11 bases. Here the CDR3 DNA reads TGTGCCAGCAGCAGTACCGGGGACTCCTACGAGCAGTACTTC. This codes for CASSSTGDSYEQYF. Filled out from reference TRBV11-2 and TRBJ2-7, the complete variable domain reads EAGVAQSPRYKIIEKRQSVAFWCNPISGHATLYWYQQILGQGPKLLIQFQNNGVVDDSQLPKDRFSAERLKGVDSTLKIQPAKLEDSAVYLCASSSTGDSYEQYFGPGTRLTVT.

The J gene is TRBJ2-5, the V gene TRBV28; 10 nucleotides agree with TRBD2. This CDR3 comprises 18 residues. Looked up from germline, CDR1 is MDHEN and CDR2 is SYDVKM. J gave up 4 bases and V 2 bases, and 13 bases lay outside the gene matches. The CDR3 coding sequence is TGTGCCAGCAGTTTAGACCCTAGCGGGAGCTCACTTTTAGAGACCCAGTACTTC. Its protein product is CASSLDPSGSSLLETQYF.

This clone was detected only once. This sequence joins TRBV4-2 and TRBJ2-1; weak D call: TRBD2 (5 bases). CDR3 length: 14 residues. Germline CDR1 and CDR2: LGHNA and YNFKEQ. V was trimmed by 0 bases and J by 6 bases, leaving 9 bases between them. CDR3 loop: CASSQEVTTNEQFF. For the CDR3, the DNA is TGTGCCAGCAGCCAAGAAGTGACTACCAATGAGCAGTTCTTC.

The chain combines TRBV28 with TRBJ1-5, with TRBD1 matching 7 bases. V dropped 6 bases and J dropped 0; count of bases not matched to a gene: 2. Germline assignment: CDR1 MDHEN and CDR2 SYDVKM. The CDR3 runs 14 residues. CDR3 nucleotide sequence: TGTGCCAGCAGGCAGGGGGGTAGCAATCAGCCCCAGCATTTT. Translating it yields CASRQGGSNQPQHF.

V is TRBV4-3 and J is TRBJ1-4, with TRBD1 matching over 9 bases. Germline V gives CDR1 LGHNA, CDR2 YSLEER. The CDR3 runs 16 residues. J lost 6 bases, V lost 0 bases, and 5 bases had no gene match. The CDR3, as DNA: TGCGCCAGCAGCCAAGAAGGTAGGACAGGGGATGAAAAACTGTTTTTT. Protein product: CASSQEGRTGDEKLFF.

The chain is built from TRBV15 and TRBJ1-2, with 8 bases matching TRBD1. The CDR3 sequence is 15 residues long. The J segment lost 7 bases and the V segment lost 3 bases, leaving 10 bases of the junction unmatched. CDR1 is LNHNV, CDR2 YYDKDF, per germline (reference sequence). The CDR3 protein is CATSRNLQGEGGYTF. The CDR3, as DNA: TGTGCCACCAGCAGGAACTTACAGGGGGAAGGTGGCTACACCTTC.